This TCR beta chain was observed in a study of Graves' ophthalmopathy and Graves' hyperthyroidism. Overall study findings and caveats: Detected in blood as well were most expanded thyroid clonotypes with frequency above 0.001. Between ophthalmopathy and stable hyperthyroidism, a 13-signature model drew a separation with approximately 87% sensitivity and around 80% specificity.

Using RNA transcripts, the TCR beta CDR3 regions were amplified. HTBI primers served in a first-round RT-PCR, which a second-round multiplex PCR followed. TCRdb analysed the multiplex PCR reads with MiXCR anew, one entry per CDR3 protein. This table holds 600,000 to 650,000 distinct CDR3 sequences, 22% found once. A note on this clonotype: Its antigen is undetermined.

The CDR3 runs 13 residues. From germline, CDR1 is KGHDR and CDR2 SFDVKD. V shed 3 bases and J shed 3 bases, with 5 bases lying between them. Stable hyperthyroidism meant no ophthalmopathy within 18 months of follow-up. Diagnosis relied on clinical symptoms, serum thyroxine, TRAb, thyroid ultrasound and orbital computed tomography. The sequenced sample was peripheral blood. This TCR was recovered from a woman aged 18 to 35 with stable Graves' hyperthyroidism. Some clones in this sample may be carry-over from other donors' samples. The chain recombines TRBV24-1 with TRBJ1-5; D is undetermined. CDR3 amino acids: CATSDQLNQPQHF. DNA of the CDR3: TGTGCCACCAGTGATCAGCTCAATCAGCCCCAGCATTTT.